This T cell receptor (beta chain) originates from a study of shared clonotypes between healthy human individuals. This table comes from immunoSEQ multiplex PCR, and its TCRdb copy is limited to in-frame clones, with some not included. This sample has 600,000 to 750,000 clones, with around 72% found just once. Points from the study as a whole: Estimated richness was generally greater in naive than memory subsets.

In regard to this clone: The antigen is undetermined.

In germline, CDR1 is SEHNR, CDR2 FQNEAQ (reference sequence). The CDR3 has 13 amino acids. Trimming removed 4 bases from V and 5 bases from J, with 9 bases in between. This receptor was obtained from a woman in her thirties in good health. Source material: memory CD4+ T cells sorted from blood. The subset denotes: CD45RA-negative fraction. The rearrangement uses TRBV7-9 and TRBJ1-5; TRBD1 is a possible D gene (6 bases). CDR3 loop: CASSWGQDQPQHF. The CDR3 bases are TGTGCCAGCAGCTGGGGACAAGATCAGCCCCAGCATTTT.